This TCR beta chain was retrieved from a study of blood T cell repertoires in COVID-19. On the study more broadly: Whether acute or convalescent, the COVID-19 samples came from the United States, Italy and Spain.

The CDR3 contains 14 residues. The germline V and J ends were trimmed by 0 bases and 5 bases, with 11 bases remaining between them. Germline-derived CDR1 and CDR2 are SGHNT and YYREEE (reference sequence). As processed by the authors: Using reference gene primer amplification, nucleated cell counts were estimated. The table came from immunoSEQ multiplex PCR; TCRdb's copy has only in-frame clones and leaves some out. That table is the source of V, J and clone size, and D and trimming were worked out from the DNA. The data show 35,000 to 40,000 clones, with roughly 84% seen just once and roughly 13% held by the top ten.

Input material: peripheral blood. The sequence was obtained from a human donor in a cohort sampled during active COVID-19. The rearrangement joins TRBV5-4 to TRBJ1-1; D call uncertain. CDR3 in amino acids: CASSLAGRSTEAFF. The CDR3 region has the DNA TGTGCCAGCAGCTTGGCCGGTCGGTCGACTGAAGCTTTCTTT.